The entry below gives a single T cell receptor (beta chain) sequence along with its context. CDR1 is SGHDT, CDR2 YYEEEE, per germline. The CDR3 loop spans 15 amino acids. Trimming at V came to 4 bases and at J to 2 bases, leaving 2 bases not matched to a gene. The data belong to a study of blood T cell repertoires in COVID-19. At the level of the study: The samples span acute and convalescent COVID-19 from the United States, Italy and Spain. T cells, B-cell-depleted T cells, or PBMCs provided the cDNA or gDNA that served as material.

Assay: immunoSEQ multiplex PCR; the TCRdb copy retains only in-frame clones and omits some. The top ten clones hold about 3.4% of a sample with 75,000 to 95,000 clones, 85% of them seen once. Sequencing input: peripheral blood. This sequence was found in a man aged 50 to 59 with acute or convalescent COVID-19. This chain joins TRBV5-6 and TRBJ2-1; TRBD2 matches 11 bases. The CDR3 DNA is TGTGCCAGCAGCATGGGACTAGCGGCCTACAATGAGCAGTTCTTC. This codes for CASSMGLAAYNEQFF.